This TCR beta chain appears in the sequencing data of a study of cytomegalovirus exposure and HLA in healthy donors. This CDR3 is 14 amino acids long. The germline CDR1 and CDR2 sequences are SEHNR and FQNEAQ (reference sequence). V lost 3 bases to trimming and J lost 8 bases, with 13 bases between them. As to this clone: As yet, its antigen is unknown.

Overall study results and limits: Rarity marked most TCR sequences, yet some public TCRs occurred in many donors.

Both 60 Vbeta primers and 13 Jbeta primers went into the PCR. Using immunoSEQ multiplex PCR, the repertoire was profiled, and TCRdb retains in-frame clones only, with some absent. The table counts approximately 120,000 clones; about 2.1% lies in the top ten. Sequencing used PBMCs. The rearrangement uses TRBV7-9 and TRBJ1-4; no firm D call. The source is a woman aged 60 to 75 in good health and CMV-seronegative. CDR3 nucleotide sequence: TGTGCCAGCAGCTTCGGGTCGGAGTCCGAAAAACTGTTTTTT. This gives the protein CASSFGSESEKLFF. Complete variable domain (other parts from reference TRBV7-9 and TRBJ1-4): DTGVSQNPRHKITKRGQNVTFRCDPISEHNRLYWYRQTLGQGPEFLTYFQNEAQLEKSRLLSDRFSAERPKGSFSTLEIQRTEQGDSAMYLCASSFGSESEKLFFGSGTQLSVL.